These 8 T cell receptor beta chains share one sample of origin, sequenced in a study of OX40 agonist ivuxolimab in advanced cancers. Some clones are missing from TCRdb's copy, which holds only in-frame ones; the method was immunoSEQ multiplex PCR. The sample lists tens of thousands of clones; roughly nine tenths were seen once. The material was CD4+ or CD8+ T cells sorted from blood, obtained in a trial of the OX40 agonist ivuxolimab. These receptors all come from an adult with an advanced solid tumor such as melanoma, head and neck, liver or kidney cancer.

The rearrangement links TRBV6-1 to TRBJ2-5; a possible D gene is TRBD2 (5 bases). CDR3 size: 13 residues. Trimming took off 3 bases at V and 7 bases at J, with 12 bases between the two ends. Germline loops: CDR1 MNHNS, CDR2 SASEGT. CDR3 DNA sequence: TGTGCCAGCAGTGACGAGCGGATAGGGACCCAGTACTTC. Protein product: CASSDERIGTQYF.

This sequence joins TRBV10-2 and TRBJ1-5; possible D gene TRBD1, 5 bases. V shed 3 bases and J shed 4 bases, with 16 bases lying between them. CDR1 and CDR2 from the germline V gene are WSHSY and SAAADI. The CDR3 is made up of 16 amino acids. The CDR3 sequence is CASSEMAGRANQPQHF. The CDR3 DNA sequence: TGCGCCAGCAGTGAAATGGCAGGGAGGGCGAATCAGCCCCAGCATTTT.

V and J are TRBV5-6 and TRBJ2-2; D is unresolved. CDR3 length: 17 residues. V lost 0 bases to trimming and J lost 0 bases, with 12 bases between them. Germline assignment: CDR1 SGHDT and CDR2 YYEEEE. This chain's CDR3 is CASSLGSGTSNTGELFF. DNA for the CDR3: TGTGCCAGCAGCTTGGGCTCGGGCACATCGAACACCGGGGAGCTGTTTTTT.

The chain links TRBV7-8 to TRBJ2-3, with 11 bases lining up with TRBD2. The CDR3 covers 16 residues. Germline V gives CDR1 SGHVS, CDR2 FQNEAQ. V shed 0 bases, J shed 6 bases, and the junction held 5 bases outside the gene matches. The CDR3 DNA follows: TGTGCCAGCAGCTTAGCACTAGCGGGGGATTCGGATACGCAGTATTTT. It specifies CASSLALAGDSDTQYF.

This clone was detected a few times. The chain is built from TRBV28 and TRBJ1-5, with 7 bases identical to TRBD1. The J segment lost 5 bases and the V segment lost 2 bases, leaving 9 bases of the junction unmatched. The CDR3 spans 16 residues. Germline V CDR1 and CDR2: MDHEN, SYDVKM. The CDR3 DNA follows: TGTGCCAGCAGTTTAGGGTCCAACAGGGGATATCAGCCCCAGCATTTT. It translates to CASSLGSNRGYQPQHF.

This clone was counted between two and nine times. The chain carries TRBV4-1 and TRBJ2-7; 9 nucleotides match TRBD1. V lost 3 bases to trimming and J lost 3 bases; unmatched junction nucleotides: 9. The CDR3 runs to 16 residues. Germline CDR1 reads MGHRA; CDR2 reads YSYEKL. CDR3: CASSHLRGTGIYEQYF. CDR3 in DNA: TGCGCCAGCAGCCACCTCAGGGGGACAGGGATCTACGAGCAGTACTTC.

The chain links TRBV29-1 to TRBJ2-5; maybe TRBD2 (6 bases). V gave up 7 bases and J gave up 7 bases, with 19 bases separating them. CDR1 SQVTM and CDR2 ANQGSEA come from the germline V gene. The CDR3 extends over 13 amino acids. The DNA of the CDR3 is TGCAGCGCACGGGACTCCTCCTTGCTGACCCAGTACTTC. Its protein is CSARDSSLLTQYF.

The gene calls are TRBV5-1 and TRBJ2-3; 11 bases align to TRBD1. Germline V gene data show CDR1 as SGHRS and CDR2 as YFSETQ. Unmatched junction bases numbered 6, after V lost 8 bases and J lost 4 bases. The CDR3 has 14 residues. CDR3 nucleotides: TGCGCCAGTGGACAGGGGGCAATAGCAGATACGCAGTATTTT. Translation: CASGQGAIADTQYF.